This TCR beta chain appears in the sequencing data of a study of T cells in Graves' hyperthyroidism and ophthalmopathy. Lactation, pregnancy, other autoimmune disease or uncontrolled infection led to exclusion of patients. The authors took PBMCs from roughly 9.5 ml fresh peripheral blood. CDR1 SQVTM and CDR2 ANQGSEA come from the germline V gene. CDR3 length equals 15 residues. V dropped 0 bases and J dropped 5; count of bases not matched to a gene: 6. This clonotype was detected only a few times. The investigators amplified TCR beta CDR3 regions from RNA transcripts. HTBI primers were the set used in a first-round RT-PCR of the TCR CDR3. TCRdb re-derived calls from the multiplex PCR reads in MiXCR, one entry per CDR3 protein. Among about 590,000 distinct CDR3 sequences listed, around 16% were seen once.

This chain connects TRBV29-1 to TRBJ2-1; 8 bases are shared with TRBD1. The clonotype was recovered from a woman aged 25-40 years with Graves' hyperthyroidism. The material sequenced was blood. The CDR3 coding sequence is TGCAGCGTTGAAGAGGCCAGGGGGCCCGACAATGAGCAGTTCTTC. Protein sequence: CSVEEARGPDNEQFF.